This T cell receptor beta chain appears in the sequencing data of a study of shared clonotypes between healthy human individuals. Study outcomes and limitations: Clonotypes shared by all four sorted-subset donors had higher generation probabilities than non-shared clonotypes. A handful of donors shared about 4.5% of their naive CD4 clonotypes. The study generally estimated greater richness for naive than memory subsets.

Repertoires were generated with immunoSEQ multiplex PCR, while TCRdb's copy carries only in-frame clones and drops some. Of about 1,500,000 clones detected, approximately 96% appear once; the ten largest clones hold approximately 1.2%. Germline CDR1 SEHNR, CDR2 FQNEAQ (reference sequence). The V gene lost 2 bases and the J gene lost 0 bases, with 8 bases spanning the gap. This CDR3 spans 15 amino acids. Only one count was recorded for this clone. Its antigen is unidentified. This CDR3 is also generated by other DNA sequences in the sample. This sequence joins TRBV7-9 and TRBJ2-4, with D unclear. The sequence was collected from a young man in good health. The sequencing sample was made of naive CD4+ T cells sorted from blood. Subset defined: CD45RA+ positively selected. The DNA of the CDR3 is TGTGCCAGCAGCTTATCTGCCCTAGCCAAAAACATTCAGTACTTC. Its protein is CASSLSALAKNIQYF.